What follows is one T cell receptor (beta chain) and its context. The antigen is undetermined. TCRdb re-analysed the RT-PCR reads in MiXCR, keeping a single row per CDR3 protein. The sample consists of 450,000 to 500,000 distinct CDR3 sequences, roughly 9.7% of them appearing once. This sample is drawn from a study of response to subunit inactivated influenza vaccine. Study-wide findings and caveats: That few new T cells are recruited by each seasonal influenza vaccination was the authors' suggestion.

Trimming cost V 5 bases and J 2 bases, with 9 bases left between them. From germline, CDR1 is SEHNR and CDR2 FQNEAQ (reference sequence). The CDR3 is made up of 13 amino acids. The J gene is TRBJ2-5, the V gene TRBV7-9, with a possible D match to TRBD2 (5 bases). The sequencing used PBMCs from blood, collected 40 to 50 days after vaccination. The sequence derives from a man between 45 and 60 years old who received an inactivated influenza vaccine. This CDR3 reads CASSQSGQETQYF. CDR3 DNA: TGTGCCAGCAGCCAATCGGGGCAAGAGACCCAGTACTTC.